These T cell receptor beta chains were read from a single sample in a study of T-cell reconstitution after alpha-beta-depleted transplantation in children. MiXCR was run by TCRdb on the PCR reads, yielding one entry per CDR3 protein. The repertoire consists of about 230,000 distinct CDR3 sequences, with 7.5% to 10% occurring once and the leading ten covering about 4.8%. Sequences were derived from PBMCs from the stem cell graft donor, sampled from the stem cell graft. The receptor source for this set is a human donor who donated a stem cell graft to a child with SCID. CDR3s include the opening cysteine and the closing phenylalanine or tryptophan. A D gene is named only where the DNA matches it firmly. Expanded clones are given a class, and other clones once, few, many or no size at all.

clone_size j_call d_call v_call cdr3_nt cdr3_aa
many TRBJ2-5 . TRBV3-1 TGTGCCAGCAGCCAAGGTCGTCTACGGTCGGAGACCCAGTACTTC CASSQGRLRSETQYF
many TRBJ1-1 TRBD1 TRBV7-9 TGTGCCAGCAGCTTAGCGAAGGGGGCCGGGGACACTGAAGCTTTCTTT CASSLAKGAGDTEAFF
many TRBJ2-1 TRBD1 TRBV5-1 TGCGCCAGCAGCTTGCTGGACAGGGGGTTTAATGAGCAGTTCTTC CASSLLDRGFNEQFF
many TRBJ1-6 . TRBV19 TGTGCCAGTACCAGCTCCTATAATTCACCCCTCCACTTT CASTSSYNSPLHF
many TRBJ2-2 . TRBV5-1 TGCGCCAGCAGCTTGGAGGGGCGGAACACCGGGGAGCTGTTTTTT CASSLEGRNTGELFF
many TRBJ1-6 TRBD1 TRBV20-1 TGCAGTGCTAGAGACCCCTTTGGACAGGACAACCACTTT CSARDPFGQDNHF
. TRBJ2-1 TRBD1 TRBV29-1 TGCAGCGCCTTACAGGGGACCGACGAGCAGTTCTTC CSALQGTDEQFF
many TRBJ2-1 . TRBV7-8 TGTGCCAGCAGCTTAGAAGAGGGAGCCTACAATGAGCAGTTCTTC CASSLEEGAYNEQFF
many TRBJ1-1 . TRBV24-1 TGTGCCACCAGCCTCAACGCTGAAGCTTTCTTT CATSLNAEAFF
many TRBJ1-2 TRBD1 TRBV29-1 TGCAGCGTTGAGGGGACAGGGGTCGGCTACACCTTC CSVEGTGVGYTF
many TRBJ2-7 . TRBV5-6 TGTGCCAGCAGCAATAGAGGATCCTACGAGCAGTACTTC CASSNRGSYEQYF
. TRBJ1-2 . TRBV29-1 TGCAGCGTTGATCAGCAGGGCACTAACTATGGCTACACCTTC CSVDQQGTNYGYTF
. TRBJ2-1 . TRBV24-1 TGTGCCACCAGTAAGGACTCAAGCCCTCGCAATGAGCAGTTCTTC CATSKDSSPRNEQFF
many TRBJ1-1 . TRBV11-2 TGTGCCAGCAGCTCTGTATGGTCCCGGGGCGGTGAAGCTTTCTTT CASSSVWSRGGEAFF
many TRBJ1-5 . TRBV20-1 TGCAGTGCCATGGGGCGGATCCGTGGCAATCAGCCCCAGCATTTT CSAMGRIRGNQPQHF
many TRBJ1-5 . TRBV7-8 TGTGCCAGCAGCTCCAGACGCGCCCCCGGCAATCAGCCCCAGCATTTT CASSSRRAPGNQPQHF
many TRBJ1-2 TRBD1 TRBV5-1 TGCGCCAGCAGCCAAGAGACAGGGCTGGCCGGATGGTATGGCTACACCTTC CASSQETGLAGWYGYTF
many TRBJ1-2 TRBD1 TRBV15 TGTGCCACCAGCAGCACAGGGGTTGGCTACACCTTC CATSSTGVGYTF
. TRBJ2-1 TRBD2 TRBV3-1 TGTGCCAGCAGCCAAGATCGGCGGGGGGTTCTCTCCTACAATGAGCAGTTCTTC CASSQDRRGVLSYNEQFF
many TRBJ2-1 TRBD2 TRBV4-3 TGCGCCAGCAGCCGCAGACTAGCGTCTTCCTACAATGAGCAGTTCTTC CASSRRLASSYNEQFF
many TRBJ2-1 . TRBV20-1 TGCAGTGCTACCCCCCTCCGGGAACGCTACGGGAATGAGCAGTTCTTC CSATPLRERYGNEQFF
many TRBJ2-1 . TRBV4-1 TGCGCCAGCAGCCAAGGACTAGTCATTTATGAGCAGTTCTTC CASSQGLVIYEQFF
few TRBJ2-5 TRBD2 TRBV29-1 TGCAGCGTTGGCCCAGCGGGGGGTGGAGAGACCCAGTACTTC CSVGPAGGGETQYF
many TRBJ1-5 . TRBV27 TGTGCCAGCAGCACTGGGGCAGGGAGGCAGCCCCAGCATTTT CASSTGAGRQPQHF
many TRBJ2-2 TRBD1 TRBV12-3/TRBV12-4 TGTGCCAGCAGTCCCGGACAGGTCCTGGTCCCCAACACCGGGGAGCTGTTTTTT CASSPGQVLVPNTGELFF
many TRBJ2-5 . TRBV5-1 TGCGCCAGCAGCTTGCTAGATCCGGGGGAGACCCAGTACTTC CASSLLDPGETQYF
many TRBJ2-2 . TRBV5-5 TGTGCCAGCAGCTTGACAGGGACCACCGGGGAGCTGTTTTTT CASSLTGTTGELFF
. TRBJ1-6 TRBD1 TRBV19 TGTGCCAGTAACCCGGACAGGACTTATAATTCACCCCTCCACTTT CASNPDRTYNSPLHF
many TRBJ2-7 . TRBV3-1 TGTGCCAGCAGCCAAGATCAGGGCCAATCCTACGAGCAGTACTTC CASSQDQGQSYEQYF
many TRBJ2-1 TRBD1 TRBV4-2 TGTGCCAGCAGCCAAGACGGTGGATGGAGACAGGGATCCAATGAGCAGTTCTTC CASSQDGGWRQGSNEQFF
many TRBJ1-5 TRBD1 TRBV19 TGTGCCAGTTGGGACAGGGTAGATGGTCAGCCCCAGCATTTT CASWDRVDGQPQHF
many TRBJ2-3 . TRBV20-1 TGCAGTGCTAGGGGATCTATCAGCACAGATACGCAGTATTTT CSARGSISTDTQYF
. TRBJ1-5 TRBD1 TRBV28 TGTGCCAGCATGGGACAGCATAATCAGCCCCAGCATTTC CASMGQHNQPQHF
many TRBJ2-1 TRBD1 TRBV28 TGTGCCAGCAGACCCGGGACAGCTGCCTACAATGAGCAGTTCTTC CASRPGTAAYNEQFF
many TRBJ2-1 . TRBV12-3/TRBV12-4 TGTGCCAGCAGGCTTGGAAGCTCCTACAATGAGCAGTTCTTC CASRLGSSYNEQFF
many TRBJ2-2 . TRBV4-2 TGTGCCAGCAGCCAAGGGCCGAACACCGGGGAGCTGTTTTTT CASSQGPNTGELFF
many TRBJ1-5 . TRBV28 TGTGCCACCGAGTTTTTTAATCAGCCCCAGCATTTT CATEFFNQPQHF
many TRBJ2-2 . TRBV6-1 TGTGCCAGCAGTGCCCCATGGAGGACCGGGGAGCTGTTTTTT CASSAPWRTGELFF
. TRBJ1-1 . TRBV24-1 TGTGCCACCAGGGGCGGACTTCCAGCTGAAGCTTTCTTT CATRGGLPAEAFF
many TRBJ1-5 . TRBV20-1 TGCAGTGCTAGTGGACACGCAGATCAGCCCCAGCATTTT CSASGHADQPQHF
many TRBJ2-5 . TRBV5-6 TGTGCCAGCAGCCCGGGCTACCAGTGGGAGACCCAGTACTTC CASSPGYQWETQYF
few TRBJ2-7 . TRBV20-1 TGCAGTGCTAGGGGCGGGGTAAGCTCCTACGAGCAGTACTTC CSARGGVSSYEQYF
. TRBJ2-1 TRBD2 TRBV5-1 TGCGCCAGCAGCTTGGATAACAGACTAGCGGGGGGCTCCAATGCGCAGTTCTTC CASSLDNRLAGGSNAQFF
few TRBJ2-5 TRBD2 TRBV4-3 TGCGCCAGCAGCCAAGAGTACCGGGGCGGGGGGGCGGAGACCCAGTACTTC CASSQEYRGGGAETQYF
many TRBJ1-1 . TRBV28 TGTGCCAGCAGTTTGCGGGCGGAAATGAACACTGAAGCTTTCTTT CASSLRAEMNTEAFF
many TRBJ2-1 . TRBV5-1 TGCGCCAGCAGCTTGTCTATTAGGACCTACAATGAGCAGTTCTTC CASSLSIRTYNEQFF
many TRBJ2-1 . TRBV7-8 TGTGCCAGCAGCCCCTCGCCCATACAGGGTATGGCTGAGCAGTTCTTC CASSPSPIQGMAEQFF
. TRBJ2-5 . TRBV2 TGTGCCAGCAGCGTAACAACTAGACAAGAGACCCAGTACTTC CASSVTTRQETQYF
many TRBJ2-5 . TRBV12-3/TRBV12-4 TGTGCCAGCAGTTTACGTTGGGCAGGACCAGGCCAAGAGACCCAGTACTTC CASSLRWAGPGQETQYF
many TRBJ1-5 . TRBV20-1 TGCAGTGCTAGGGTTTTTGGGAGGACCAGCAATCAGCCCCAGCATTTT CSARVFGRTSNQPQHF
many TRBJ1-2 . TRBV5-1 TGCGCCAGCAGCTTGGAGCCAGGCGGCGGCTACACCTTC CASSLEPGGGYTF
many TRBJ2-1 TRBD1 TRBV7-2 TGTGCCAGCAGCTTAGCTTCGCAGGGGGCCTACAATGAGCAGTTCTTC CASSLASQGAYNEQFF
. TRBJ2-5 . TRBV5-6 TGTGCCAGCAGCCCGGTGGGCCTGTGCGGGGAAGAGACCCAGTACTTC CASSPVGLCGEETQYF
many TRBJ2-3 TRBD2 TRBV20-1 TGCAGTGCTGGAATGGGACTAGCGGGGGGTCAAGATACGCAGTATTTT CSAGMGLAGGQDTQYF
many TRBJ1-1 . TRBV2 TGTGCCAGCAGTGAAGAGCGTTCGGGGGGGACGGCTTTCTTT CASSEERSGGTAFF